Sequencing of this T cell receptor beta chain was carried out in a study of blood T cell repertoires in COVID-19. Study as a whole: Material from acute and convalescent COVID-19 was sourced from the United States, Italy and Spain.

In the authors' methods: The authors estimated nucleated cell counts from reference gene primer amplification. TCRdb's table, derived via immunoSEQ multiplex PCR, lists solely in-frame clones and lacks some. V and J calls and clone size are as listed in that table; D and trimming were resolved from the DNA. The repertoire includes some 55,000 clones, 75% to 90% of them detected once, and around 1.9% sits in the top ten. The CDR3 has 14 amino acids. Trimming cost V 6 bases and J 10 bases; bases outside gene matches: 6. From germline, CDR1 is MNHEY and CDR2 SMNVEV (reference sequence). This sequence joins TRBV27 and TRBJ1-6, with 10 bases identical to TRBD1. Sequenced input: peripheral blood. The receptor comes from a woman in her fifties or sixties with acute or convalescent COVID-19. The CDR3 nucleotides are TGTGCCAGCAGGCGGACAGGGGGAGACTCACCCCTCCACTTT. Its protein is CASRRTGGDSPLHF.